This paragraph reports one TCR beta chain. Its antigen is not identified. CDR1 SGHVS and CDR2 FQNEAQ come from the germline V gene. This CDR3 is built from 16 residues. Trimming pared 3 bases from V and 1 base from J, leaving 12 bases between. TCRdb's table, derived via immunoSEQ multiplex PCR, lists solely in-frame clones and lacks some. The table records about 15,000 clones, 76% of them present only once. The sample originates from a study of CD4 T cells in relation to SARS-CoV-2 and coronaviruses. Across the study: After about nine days of antigen culture, PBMC TCR beta CDR3s were sequenced.

CD4+ T cells from unexposed donors were obtained before the COVID-19 pandemic (2011-2018). Isolation of CD4+ T cells took place after approximately 10 days in culture. Fresh IL-2 medium replaced half the medium on days 3 and 7. Notes on the study in general: No crossreactivity against non-spike viral proteins was tested here.

This TCR derives from a human donor in good health. This rearrangement joins TRBV7-8 to TRBJ2-2, with no clear D. The material sequenced was CD4+ T cells from PBMCs, cultured in vitro. The CDR3 spells CASSLGRRENTGELFF. For the CDR3, the DNA is TGTGCCAGCAGCTTGGGTAGGAGAGAGAACACCGGGGAGCTGTTTTTT.